One and the same sample provided the 26 T cell receptor beta chains below, sequenced in a study of neurological immune-mediated disorders. TCRdb re-called the 5' RACE reads through MiXCR, storing one row per CDR3 protein. This table has about 120,000 distinct CDR3 sequences, more than 2.5% appearing once. Material for sequencing was PBMCs. Receptor source: a woman in her thirties with multiple sclerosis.

This clonotype was detected ten times or more. The V call is TRBV20-1, the J call TRBJ1-2; 9 bases fit TRBD1. CDR3 length equals 13 residues. J lost 8 bases, V lost 6 bases, and 10 bases had no gene match. CDR1 and CDR2 from the germline V gene are DFQATT and SNEGSKA (reference sequence). This CDR3 reads CSADRDRAGGYTF. The CDR3 nucleotides read TGCAGTGCGGACCGGGACAGGGCGGGGGGCTACACCTTC.

This clonotype has a count of ten or more. This chain uses TRBV20-1 with TRBJ2-5; D may be TRBD1 (5 bases). The germline gives CDR1 DFQATT, CDR2 SNEGSKA (reference sequence). V shed 0 bases and J shed 2 bases, with 19 bases lying between them. The CDR3 has 17 amino acids. CDR3 DNA sequence: TGCAGTGCTAGAGAAGACAAGATGACAGCGAAACAAGAGACCCAGTACTTC. This sequence encodes CSAREDKMTAKQETQYF.

This clonotype was detected many times. The rearrangement uses TRBV4-3 and TRBJ1-1; D not resolved. Germline V gene sequence: CDR1 LGHNA, CDR2 YSLEER. There are 14 residues in the CDR3. The ends were cut back, 0 bases at V and 6 bases at J, with 11 bases in the middle. The CDR3 nucleotides are TGCGCCAGCAGCCAAGATGGGCGTCAGGCTGAAGCTTTCTTT. It specifies CASSQDGRQAEAFF.

This clonotype was found many times. The chain couples TRBV29-1 to TRBJ2-7; D possibly corresponds to TRBD1 (5 bases). The CDR3 is made up of 13 amino acids. Per germline, CDR1 SQVTM and CDR2 ANQGSEA. Trimming removed 3 bases at V and 2 bases at J, with 11 bases between. The CDR3, as DNA: TGCAGCGTTGAGGACAATGGACCCTACGAGCAGTACTTC. Translated, it gives CSVEDNGPYEQYF.

The table lists this clonotype with many counts. The chain links TRBV6-6 to TRBJ2-1, with a weak D call TRBD2 (5 bases). The V gene's germline CDR1 is MNHNY and CDR2 SVGAGI (reference sequence). This CDR3 is built from 17 residues. Trimming shortened V by 6 bases and J by 5 bases, and 23 bases separated the two germline ends. The CDR3 DNA sequence: TGTGCCAGCAGGCTAAGTCACGGGGTAATTGCCGACAATGAGCAGTTCTTC. This gives the protein CASRLSHGVIADNEQFF.

This clonotype has at least ten counts. V and J are TRBV7-2 and TRBJ2-1; D tentatively reads TRBD1 or TRBD2 (5 bases each). V was cut by 5 bases and J by 3 bases, with 17 bases left in between. Germline CDR1 reads SGHTA; CDR2 reads FQGNSA. The CDR3 length is 16 residues. The CDR3 sequence is CASSPRGVAGYNEQFF. Written as DNA, the CDR3 is TGTGCCAGCAGCCCTAGAGGGGTAGCCGGCTACAATGAGCAGTTCTTC.

This clonotype was found many times. The chain links TRBV4-3 to TRBJ1-4, with unresolved D. The germline V gene has CDR1 LGHNA and CDR2 YSLEER. This CDR3 is 14 amino acids long. Trimming shortened V by 3 bases and J by 5 bases, and 10 bases separated the two germline ends. The CDR3, as DNA: TGCGCCAGCAGCCAGAATACCGGGAATGAAAAACTGTTTTTT. Translating gives CASSQNTGNEKLFF.

This clonotype was recorded at least ten times. The chain links TRBV21-1 to TRBJ2-3; TRBD1 is taken as the D call from the table, unchecked against the DNA. TRBV21-1 is reported as a pseudogene. The CDR3 extends over 16 amino acids. Written as DNA, the CDR3 is TGTGCCAGCAGCTGCCGGACCCGGGGCGGCACAGATACGCAGTATTTT. It yields the protein CASSCRTRGGTDTQYF.

This clonotype was recorded many times. This chain uses TRBV29-1 with TRBJ1-5; D perhaps matches TRBD1 (5 bases). V lost 4 bases, J lost 6 bases, and 13 bases lay in between. The germline V gene encodes CDR1 SQVTM and CDR2 ANQGSEA. The CDR3 covers 13 residues. CDR3 nucleotides: TGCAGCGTTGGGGGGGGTGCGGGTCAGCCCCAGCATTTT. Its translation: CSVGGGAGQPQHF.

This clonotype was counted at least ten times. The rearrangement uses TRBV7-2 and TRBJ2-1; D is uncertain. Germline V gene lookup returns CDR1 SGHTA and CDR2 FQGNSA. The CDR3 has 15 amino acids. V lost 1 base and J lost 9, with 16 bases in between. The CDR3 spells CASSLGGWAPAEQFF. DNA of the CDR3: TGTGCCAGCAGCTTAGGTGGTTGGGCACCGGCTGAGCAGTTCTTC.

This clonotype was seen repeatedly, ten times or more. The chain has TRBV30 and TRBJ1-1; 7 bases map to TRBD1. Germline CDR1 GTSNPN, CDR2 SVGIG (reference sequence). Germline trimming cut 0 bases from V and 2 bases from J; bases unmatched to any gene: 6. This CDR3 is 15 amino acids long. This CDR3 reads CAWSVGDRRNTEAFF. CDR3 coding DNA: TGTGCCTGGAGTGTTGGGGACAGACGAAACACTGAAGCTTTCTTT.

The CDR3 region is CASSTRTGGQDTQYF. The CDR3, as DNA: TGCGCCAGCAGCACCCGGACAGGGGGGCAAGATACGCAGTATTTT. The chain carries TRBV5-1 and TRBJ2-3; 10 bases are a match to TRBD1. Losses at the gene ends were 4 bases for V and 5 bases for J; bases not matched to a gene: 7. The CDR3 spans 15 residues. Germline V gives CDR1 SGHRS, CDR2 YFSETQ.

This clonotype was detected many times. The V call is TRBV5-1, the J call TRBJ2-7; 8 bases line up with TRBD1. There are 15 residues in the CDR3. The V gene end was trimmed by 0 bases and the J gene end by 6 bases; junction bases not matched to a gene: 8. The germline gives CDR1 SGHRS, CDR2 YFSETQ. CDR3 DNA: TGCGCCAGCAGCTTGGAAGGGACAGGAAACCGCGAGCAGTACTTC. Its protein is CASSLEGTGNREQYF.

This clonotype was recorded at least ten times. This rearrangement joins TRBV20-1 to TRBJ2-2; D is perhaps TRBD1 (6 bases). Germline CDR1 and CDR2: DFQATT and SNEGSKA (reference sequence). V was cut by 3 bases and J by 1 base, with 9 bases left in between. CDR3 length: 14 residues. The CDR3 loop is CSASRRGNTGELFF. In DNA, the CDR3 is TGCAGTGCTAGCCGCAGGGGGAACACCGGGGAGCTGTTTTTT.

There are many counts of this clonotype. This rearrangement joins TRBV5-1 to TRBJ2-1, with 8 bases aligning to TRBD1. The CDR3 covers 16 residues. V lost 3 bases to trimming and J lost 6 bases; unmatched junction nucleotides: 11. The germline V gene encodes CDR1 SGHRS and CDR2 YFSETQ. CDR3 coding DNA: TGCGCCAGCAGCTCCATAGGACAGGGAAAAGGCAATGAGCAGTTCTTC. Translation: CASSSIGQGKGNEQFF. The full variable domain, completed using reference TRBV5-1 and TRBJ2-1, is KAGVTQTPRYLIKTRGQQVTLSCSPISGHRSVSWYQQTPGQGLQFLFEYFSETQRNKGNFPGRFSGRQFSNSRSEMNVSTLELGDSALYLCASSSIGQGKGNEQFFGPGTRLTVL.

This clonotype was recorded many times. The J gene is TRBJ1-5, the V gene TRBV7-2; tentatively, D is TRBD1 (5 bases). Trimming pared 5 bases from V and 3 bases from J, leaving 14 bases between. CDR3 size: 15 residues. CDR1 and CDR2 (germline): SGHTA, FQGNSA. CDR3 sequence reads: CASSRTPGNNQPQHF. CDR3 DNA sequence: TGTGCCAGCAGCCGGACCCCAGGGAACAATCAGCCCCAGCATTTT.

In this sample, this clonotype turned up many times. This chain links TRBV25-1 with TRBJ2-5; a weak D match, TRBD1 (5 bases). The CDR3 is 16 residues long. V was cut by 4 bases and J by 4 bases, with 19 bases left in between. The germline V gene encodes CDR1 MGHDK and CDR2 SYGVNS. CDR3 nucleotides: TGTGCCAGCAGTGGTGGATGGCAGGGTGTAGGAGAGACCCAGTACTTC. As protein: CASSGGWQGVGETQYF. The full variable domain, in which reference TRBV25-1 and TRBJ2-5 provide the parts outside the CDR3, is EADIYQTPRYLVIGTGKKITLECSQTMGHDKMYWYQQDPGMELHLIHYSYGVNSTEKGDLSSESTVSRIRTEHFPLTLESARPSHTSQYLCASSGGWQGVGETQYFGPGTRLLVL.

The table lists this clonotype with a few counts. A much larger clonotype is one base distant, so this may be a read error. The chain employs TRBV20-1 and TRBJ2-6; D may correspond to TRBD1 or TRBD2 (5 bases each). This CDR3 comprises 15 residues. Per germline, CDR1 DFQATT and CDR2 SNEGSKA (reference sequence). The CDR3 coding sequence is TGCAGTGCCGGAATTAGTGGCCCCGGGGCCAAAGTCCTGACTTTC. Its protein product is CSAGISGPGAKVLTF.

This clonotype has a count of ten or more. The V gene is TRBV7-2, the J gene TRBJ2-1; 9 bases line up with TRBD2. The CDR3 length is 16 residues. V lost 4 bases and J lost 9; bases outside the gene matches: 13. Germline lookup yields CDR1 SGHTA and CDR2 FQGNSA. CDR3 DNA: TGTGCCAGCAGCTCGTCCGGGACTAGCTTCCTCAGTGAGCAGTTCTTC. Its translation: CASSSSGTSFLSEQFF.

This clonotype was detected many times. This chain joins TRBV5-6 and TRBJ2-5; 10 nucleotides agree with TRBD2. The CDR3 extends over 16 amino acids. J lost 1 base, V lost 6 bases, and 9 bases had no gene match. Germline CDR1 SGHDT, CDR2 YYEEEE. The CDR3, as DNA: TGTGCCAGCACTGTCAGGGCTAGCGGGGGCCAAGAGACCCAGTACTTC. The encoded protein is CASTVRASGGQETQYF.

This clonotype was observed at least ten times. The rearrangement joins TRBV5-1 to TRBJ2-5, with D perhaps TRBD1 (6 bases). V was clipped by 1 base and J by 2 bases, with 12 bases between them. Looked up from germline, CDR1 is SGHRS and CDR2 is YFSETQ. The CDR3 runs 15 residues. For the CDR3, the DNA is TGCGCCAGCAGCTTGCTCGCCGGACAGCAAGAGACCCAGTACTTC. Residues: CASSLLAGQQETQYF.

This clonotype was detected many times. The rearrangement links TRBV20-1 to TRBJ2-7; 7 bases line up with TRBD1. Trimming removed 5 bases from V and 0 bases from J; junction bases left unmatched: 7. The CDR3 covers 14 residues. Germline CDR1 reads DFQATT; CDR2 reads SNEGSKA (reference sequence). The CDR3 region has the DNA TGCAGTGCTCCTAGGGGGCTGTACTCCTACGAGCAGTACTTC. It encodes CSAPRGLYSYEQYF.

This clonotype has a count of ten or more. This chain links TRBV5-1 with TRBJ2-3; tentatively, D is TRBD2 (7 bases). The germline CDR1 and CDR2 sequences are SGHRS and YFSETQ. The CDR3 length is 14 residues. Trimming stripped 4 bases from V and 6 bases from J, with 15 bases between. DNA of the CDR3: TGCGCCAGCAGCCTAGGGGGGGCCATGGATACGCAGTATTTT. This gives the protein CASSLGGAMDTQYF.

This clonotype was counted ten times or more. The chain joins TRBV5-1 to TRBJ1-3, with D possibly being TRBD1 (6 bases). The V gene lost 4 bases and the J gene lost 0 bases, with 20 bases spanning the gap. The V gene's germline CDR1 is SGHRS and CDR2 YFSETQ. This CDR3 region has 18 residues. For the CDR3, the DNA is TGCGCCAGCAGCCCCTTATTTCCGGGACACGACTCTGGAAACACCATATATTTT. Translation gives CASSPLFPGHDSGNTIYF.

The chain has TRBV7-2 and TRBJ2-4, with a possible D match to TRBD1 (5 bases). Germline loops: CDR1 SGHTA, CDR2 FQGNSA. Trimming removed 1 base at V and 0 bases at J, with 10 bases between. This CDR3 has 16 residues. The CDR3 DNA reads as TGTGCCAGCAGCTTAGGCGACAGAATAGCCAAAAACATTCAGTACTTC. Translation gives CASSLGDRIAKNIQYF. The variable domain in full, with the rest retrieved from reference TRBV7-2 and TRBJ2-4, is GAGVSQSPSNKVTEKGKDVELRCDPISGHTALYWYRQSLGQGLEFLIYFQGNSAPDKSGLPSDRFSAERTGGSVSTLTIQRTQQEDSAVYLCASSLGDRIAKNIQYFGAGTRLSVL.

The sample holds many counts of this clonotype. The rearrangement uses TRBV15 and TRBJ2-1; D possibly corresponds to TRBD2 (6 bases). CDR1 is LNHNV, CDR2 YYDKDF, per germline (reference sequence). Trimming cost V 0 bases and J 1 base, with 7 bases left between them. The CDR3 extends over 15 amino acids. This CDR3 reads CATSRDAGSYNEQFF. The CDR3 nucleotides are TGTGCCACCAGCAGAGATGCGGGATCCTACAATGAGCAGTTCTTC.